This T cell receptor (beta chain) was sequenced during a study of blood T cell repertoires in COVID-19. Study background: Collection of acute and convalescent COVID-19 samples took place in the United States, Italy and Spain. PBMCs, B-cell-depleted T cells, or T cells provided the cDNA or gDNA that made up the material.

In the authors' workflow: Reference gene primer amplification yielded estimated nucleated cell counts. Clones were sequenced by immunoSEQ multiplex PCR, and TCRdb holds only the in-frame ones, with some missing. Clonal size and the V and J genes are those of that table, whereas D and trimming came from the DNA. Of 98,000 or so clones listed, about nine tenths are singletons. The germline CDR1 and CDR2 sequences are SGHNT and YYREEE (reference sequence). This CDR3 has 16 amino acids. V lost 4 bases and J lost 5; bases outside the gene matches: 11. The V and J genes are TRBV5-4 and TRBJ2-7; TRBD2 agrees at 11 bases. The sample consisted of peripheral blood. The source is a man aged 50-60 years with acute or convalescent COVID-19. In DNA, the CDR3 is TGTGCCAGCAGCCCAACTAGCGGGAGAAGTCGGAACGAGCAGTACTTC. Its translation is CASSPTSGRSRNEQYF.